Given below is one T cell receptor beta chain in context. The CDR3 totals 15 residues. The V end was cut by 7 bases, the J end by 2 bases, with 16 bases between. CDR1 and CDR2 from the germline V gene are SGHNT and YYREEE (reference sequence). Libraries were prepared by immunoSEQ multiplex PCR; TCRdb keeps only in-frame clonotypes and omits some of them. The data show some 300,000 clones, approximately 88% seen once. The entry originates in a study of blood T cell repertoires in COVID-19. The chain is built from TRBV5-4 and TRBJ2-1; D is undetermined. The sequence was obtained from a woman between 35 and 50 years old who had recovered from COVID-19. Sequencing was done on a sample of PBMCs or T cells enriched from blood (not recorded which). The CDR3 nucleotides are TGTGCCAGCGGCCTTGCCAGGTATACCTACAATGAGCAGTTCTTC. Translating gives CASGLARYTYNEQFF.